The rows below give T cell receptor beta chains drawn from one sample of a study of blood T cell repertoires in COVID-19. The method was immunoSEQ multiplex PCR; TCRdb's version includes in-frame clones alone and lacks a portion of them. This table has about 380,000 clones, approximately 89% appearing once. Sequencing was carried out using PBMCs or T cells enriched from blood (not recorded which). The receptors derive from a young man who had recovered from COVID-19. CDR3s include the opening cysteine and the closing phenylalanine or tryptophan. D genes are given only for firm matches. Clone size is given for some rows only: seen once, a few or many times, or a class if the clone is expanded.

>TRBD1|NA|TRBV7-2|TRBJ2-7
TGTGCCAGCACCCCCGGGACAGGTCCTAACGAGCAGTACTTC
CASTPGTGPNEQYF
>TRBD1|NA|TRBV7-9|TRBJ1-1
TGTGCCAGCAGCTTACGACAGGGGAACACTGAAGCTTTCTTT
CASSLRQGNTEAFF
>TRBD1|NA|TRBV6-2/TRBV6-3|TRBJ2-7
TGTGCCAGCAGTAGACCGGGACAGTTCTCCTACGAGCAGTACTTC
CASSRPGQFSYEQYF
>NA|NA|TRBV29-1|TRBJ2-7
TGCAGCGACTGCTACGAGCAGTACTTC
CSDCYEQYF
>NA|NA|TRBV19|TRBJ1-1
TGTGCCAGTAGTACCGGTGGGACTGATGAAGCTTTCTTT
CASSTGGTDEAFF
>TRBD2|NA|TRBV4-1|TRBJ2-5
TGCGCCAGCAGCCAAGCGGGGGGGGAGACCCAGTACTTC
CASSQAGGETQYF
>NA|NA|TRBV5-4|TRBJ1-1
TGTGCCAGCAGCTTTACAGATTTTAACACTGAAGCTTTCTTT
CASSFTDFNTEAFF
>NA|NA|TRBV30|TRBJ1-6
TGTGCCTGGAGATACGCTCGGGAGCCCCTCCACTTT
CAWRYAREPLHF
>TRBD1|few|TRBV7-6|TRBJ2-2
TGTGCCAGCAGTCGACAGGGGGCGGTCGGGGAGCTGTTTTTT
CASSRQGAVGELFF
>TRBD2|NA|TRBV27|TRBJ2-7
TGTGCCAGCAGTTTAGGCAGGGAGGGCGAGCAGTACTTC
CASSLGREGEQYF
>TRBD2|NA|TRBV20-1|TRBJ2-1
TGCAGCCCGGGGGGGAATGAGCAGTTCTTC
CSPGGNEQFF
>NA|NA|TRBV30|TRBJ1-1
TGTGCCTGGAGAGAACAGGCAGGGGTCGGTGAAGCTTTCTTT
CAWREQAGVGEAFF
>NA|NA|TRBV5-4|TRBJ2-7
TGTGCCAGCAGCTTGGATCAGATTTACGAGCAGTACTTC
CASSLDQIYEQYF
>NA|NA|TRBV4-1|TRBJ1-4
TGCGCCAGCAGCCAGGGGGCAGCCAGGGGTCCTACTGAAAAACTGTTTTTT
CASSQGAARGPTEKLFF
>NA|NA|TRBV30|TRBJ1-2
TGTGCCTGGAGTGCCCTCGCTAATGGCTACACCTTC
CAWSALANGYTF
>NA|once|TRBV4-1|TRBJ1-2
TGCGCCAGCAGCCAAGAACGATTTCGGCCAGGGGTCTTTGCCTTC
CASSQERFRPGVFAF
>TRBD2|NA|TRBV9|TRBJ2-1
TGTGCCAGCAGCGCGGGGGGGAAGGGTGAGCAGTTCTTC
CASSAGGKGEQFF
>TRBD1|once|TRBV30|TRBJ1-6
TGTGCCTGGAGAACAGGGGGAAATTCACCCCTCCACTTT
CAWRTGGNSPLHF
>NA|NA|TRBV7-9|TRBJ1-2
TGTGCCAGCAGCCCCTCCGGACACTTCTATGGCTACACCTTC
CASSPSGHFYGYTF
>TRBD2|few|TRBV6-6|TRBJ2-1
TGTGCCAGCAGTGGCCGACTAGCGGGGGCCCCCAATGAGCAGTTCTTC
CASSGRLAGAPNEQFF
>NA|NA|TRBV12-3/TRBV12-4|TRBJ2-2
TGTGCCAGCAAGGGGTCCCCTACCGGGGAGCTGTTTTTT
CASKGSPTGELFF
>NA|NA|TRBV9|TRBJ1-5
TGTGCCAGCAGTCAATCAGGGGTCGGCAATCAGCCCCAGCATTTT
CASSQSGVGNQPQHF
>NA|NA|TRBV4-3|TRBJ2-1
TGCGCCAGCAGCCAATACCCGAGCTCCTACAATGAGCAGTTCTTC
CASSQYPSSYNEQFF
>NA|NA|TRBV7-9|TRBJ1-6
TGTGCCAGCAGCTCCTCCTTGAAGAGTTATAATTCACCCCTCCACTTT
CASSSSLKSYNSPLHF
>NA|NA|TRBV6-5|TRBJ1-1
TGTGCCAGCAGTAGAACGTCGACAGGTCGAACTGAAGCTTTCTTT
CASSRTSTGRTEAFF
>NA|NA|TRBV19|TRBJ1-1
TGTGCCAGTAGTATGAGGGGGATAAACACTGAAGCTTTCTTT
CASSMRGINTEAFF
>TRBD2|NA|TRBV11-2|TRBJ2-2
TGTGCCAGCAGCTACATGCGGGGGTCCACCGGGGAGCTGTTTTTT
CASSYMRGSTGELFF
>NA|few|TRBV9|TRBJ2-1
TGTGCCAGCAGCGTAGGTGGCACGGGGAACAATGAGCAGTTCTTC
CASSVGGTGNNEQFF
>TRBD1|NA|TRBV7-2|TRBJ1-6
TGTGCCAGCAGCTTGACAGGGATGGAATCACCCCTCCACTTT
CASSLTGMESPLHF
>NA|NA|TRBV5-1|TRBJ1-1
TGCGCCAGCAGCTTGGGCACAGGGATGAACACTGAAGCTTTCTTT
CASSLGTGMNTEAFF
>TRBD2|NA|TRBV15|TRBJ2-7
TGTGCCACCAAAAGGGAGGGGAGCTCCTACGAGCAGTACTTC
CATKREGSSYEQYF